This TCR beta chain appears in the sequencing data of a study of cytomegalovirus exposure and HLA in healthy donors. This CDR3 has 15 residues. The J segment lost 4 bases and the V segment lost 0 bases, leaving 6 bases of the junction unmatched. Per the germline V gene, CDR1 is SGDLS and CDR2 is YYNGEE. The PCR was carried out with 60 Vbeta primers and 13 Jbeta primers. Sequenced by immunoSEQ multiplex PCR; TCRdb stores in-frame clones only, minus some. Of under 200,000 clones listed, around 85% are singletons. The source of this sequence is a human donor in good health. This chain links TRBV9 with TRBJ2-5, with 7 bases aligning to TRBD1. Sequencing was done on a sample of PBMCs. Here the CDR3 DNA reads TGTGCCAGCAGCGTAGGAACAGGGGCTGGAGAGACCCAGTACTTC. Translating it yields CASSVGTGAGETQYF.